Shown below are 5 T cell receptor beta chains from a single sample sequenced in a study of OX40 agonist ivuxolimab in advanced cancers. Generated by immunoSEQ multiplex PCR, the TCRdb table keeps only in-frame clones and is missing some. The sample has around 70,000 clones; 75% to 90% are singletons. Material: CD4+ or CD8+ T cells sorted from blood, obtained in a trial of the OX40 agonist ivuxolimab. The receptors were sampled from an adult with an advanced solid tumor such as melanoma, head and neck, liver or kidney cancer.

CDR3 sequence reads: CASSLAGLYTDTQYF. In DNA form, the CDR3 reads TGTGCCAGCAGTTTGGCGGGGCTTTACACAGATACGCAGTATTTT. The chain is built from TRBV27 and TRBJ2-3; D may be TRBD2 (6 bases). V lost 3 bases to trimming and J lost 2 bases, with 12 bases between them. Germline CDR1 MNHEY, CDR2 SMNVEV (reference sequence). The CDR3 runs 15 residues.

This chain joins TRBV13 and TRBJ1-1; TRBD1 agrees at 8 bases. Germline V gives CDR1 PRHDT, CDR2 FYEKMQ (reference sequence). The CDR3 sequence is 15 residues long. The V segment lost 3 bases and the J segment 7 bases; nucleotides outside the gene matches: 10. The CDR3 coding sequence is TGTGCCAGCAGCTTTTGGGACAGGCCGACCCGTGAAGCTTTCTTT. It specifies CASSFWDRPTREAFF. Variable domain in full (rest from reference TRBV13 and TRBJ1-1): AAGVIQSPRHLIKEKRETATLKCYPIPRHDTVYWYQQGPGQDPQFLISFYEKMQSDKGSIPDRFSAQQFSDYHSELNMSSLELGDSALYFCASSFWDRPTREAFFGQGTRLTVV.

The chain employs TRBV15 and TRBJ1-4, with TRBD1 identical over 7 bases. J lost 4 bases, V lost 0 bases, and 5 bases had no gene match. The CDR3 consists of 16 residues. Germline CDR1 LNHNV, CDR2 YYDKDF (reference sequence). CDR3 DNA sequence: TGTGCCACCAGCAGAGAATACAGGGGAAGTAATGAAAAACTGTTTTTT. As protein: CATSREYRGSNEKLFF.

The chain couples TRBV5-8 to TRBJ1-1, with no clear D. Trimming took 0 bases from V and 1 from J, leaving 4 bases between them. The CDR3 has 13 residues. Germline-derived CDR1 and CDR2 are SGHTS and YDEGEE. CDR3 residues: CASSLGRNTEAFF. The CDR3 DNA follows: TGTGCCAGCAGCTTGGGACGGAACACTGAAGCTTTCTTT. The whole variable domain, filled in from reference TRBV5-8 and TRBJ1-1, reads EAGVTQSPTHLIKTRGQQATLRCSPISGHTSVYWYQQALGLGLQFLLWYDEGEERNRGNFPPRFSGRQFPNYSSELNVNALELEDSALYLCASSLGRNTEAFFGQGTRLTVV.

About this clone itself: The same CDR3 also results from other DNA sequences found in this sample. This chain uses TRBV29-1 with TRBJ1-1; TRBD1 agrees at 7 bases. V shed 4 bases and J 1 base; nucleotides not matched to a gene: 6. Germline lookup yields CDR1 SQVTM and CDR2 ANQGSEA. This CDR3 comprises 14 residues. The CDR3 is CSVGETGPNTEAFF. DNA for the CDR3: TGCAGCGTTGGAGAGACAGGGCCGAACACTGAAGCTTTCTTT.